One and the same sample provided the 25 T cell receptor beta chains below, sequenced in a study of cytomegalovirus exposure and HLA in healthy donors. The PCR used 60 Vbeta and 13 Jbeta primers. Clones were sequenced by immunoSEQ multiplex PCR, and TCRdb holds only the in-frame ones, with some missing. The sample has 150,000 or so clones, approximately 72% seen once. Specimen: PBMCs. All receptors come from a man between 18 and 35 years old in good health and CMV-seronegative.

This clone was observed a few times. The CDR3 reads CASSSGLAGASGANVLTF. CDR3 DNA: TGTGCCAGCAGCTCCGGACTAGCGGGGGCCTCTGGGGCCAACGTCCTGACTTTC. The chain has TRBV11-3 and TRBJ2-6, with 13 bases identical to TRBD2. V was clipped by 4 bases and J by 0 bases; unmatched bases: 3. Germline CDR1 and CDR2: SGHNT and YENEEA. This CDR3 contains 18 residues.

This clone was counted only a few times. The chain joins TRBV19 to TRBJ2-5, with D perhaps matching TRBD1 (5 bases). V lost 1 base and J 6 bases, leaving 15 bases between the germline ends. Per germline, CDR1 LNHDA and CDR2 SQIVND (reference sequence). This CDR3 contains 15 residues. This CDR3 reads CASSIGWEGAQTQYF. The CDR3 DNA follows: TGTGCCAGTAGTATAGGTTGGGAAGGGGCTCAGACCCAGTACTTC.

This clone was counted a single time. The V gene is TRBV19, the J gene TRBJ2-1, with D possibly TRBD1 on 5 matching bases. V dropped 6 bases and J dropped 10 bases, with 22 bases sitting between them. The CDR3 spans 15 residues. Germline V gene sequence: CDR1 LNHDA, CDR2 SQIVND (reference sequence). In DNA, the CDR3 is TGTGCCAGTAGCCCCAGGGCAGGGCCAAATCAGGAGCAGTTCTTC. Its translation: CASSPRAGPNQEQFF. Filled out from reference TRBV19 and TRBJ2-1, the complete variable domain reads DGGITQSPKYLFRKEGQNVTLSCEQNLNHDAMYWYRQDPGQGLRLIYYSQIVNDFQKGDIAEGYSVSREKKESFPLTVTSAQKNPTAFYLCASSPRAGPNQEQFFGPGTRLTVL.

The chain employs TRBV14 and TRBJ1-1; D gene uncertain. The CDR3 has 15 amino acids. The V end was cut by 3 bases, the J end by 4 bases, with 15 bases between. Looked up from germline, CDR1 is SGHDN and CDR2 is FVKESK. CDR3 nucleotides: TGTGCCAGCAGCCAGCTCGACGCTGGGCTCACTGAAGCTTTCTTT. This sequence encodes CASSQLDAGLTEAFF.

This chain connects TRBV9 to TRBJ1-1; no definite D call. Germline V gene data show CDR1 as SGDLS and CDR2 as YYNGEE. Deletions cut 1 base from V and 2 bases from J, with 6 bases between. This CDR3 is 13 amino acids long. CDR3 bases: TGTGCCAGCAGCGTATCAGTAAACACTGAAGCTTTCTTT. This translates into CASSVSVNTEAFF.

Only a few counts were recorded for this clone. V gene TRBV5-6 combines with J gene TRBJ1-5; D might be TRBD1 (6 bases). The CDR3 totals 15 residues. Deletions cut 2 bases from V and 3 bases from J, with 12 bases between. Germline lookup yields CDR1 SGHDT and CDR2 YYEEEE. CDR3 coding DNA: TGTGCCAGCAGCTTTACAGGGAATAACAATCAGCCCCAGCATTTT. Amino acids: CASSFTGNNNQPQHF.

The chain combines TRBV7-2 with TRBJ2-5, with 8 bases that match TRBD2. Germline assignment: CDR1 SGHTA and CDR2 FQGNSA. V was clipped by 1 base and J by 3 bases; unmatched bases: 7. The CDR3 totals 16 residues. CDR3 loop: CASSLGTSPREETQYF. CDR3 coding DNA: TGTGCCAGCAGCTTAGGGACTAGCCCCAGGGAAGAGACCCAGTACTTC. Together with reference TRBV7-2 and TRBJ2-5, the CDR3 gives the full variable domain: GAGVSQSPSNKVTEKGKDVELRCDPISGHTALYWYRQSLGQGLEFLIYFQGNSAPDKSGLPSDRFSAERTGGSVSTLTIQRTQQEDSAVYLCASSLGTSPREETQYFGPGTRLLVL.

The gene calls are TRBV7-8 and TRBJ1-4; 8 nucleotides line up with TRBD1. This CDR3 contains 16 residues. V shed 5 bases and J 2 bases; nucleotides not matched to a gene: 7. The V gene's germline CDR1 is SGHVS and CDR2 FQNEAQ. Here the CDR3 DNA reads TGTGCCAGCAGCCGAGCAGGGGGCAGTACTAATGAAAAACTGTTTTTT. Amino acids: CASSRAGGSTNEKLFF.

The genes are TRBV7-6 and TRBJ1-4, with 11 bases aligning to TRBD1. The V gene's germline CDR1 is SGHVS and CDR2 FNYEAQ. CDR3 size: 15 residues. With V trimmed by 5 bases and J by 7 bases, 6 bases remained unmatched. The CDR3 is CASSRGTGGAEKLFF. CDR3 DNA sequence: TGTGCCAGCAGCCGGGGGACAGGGGGGGCTGAAAAACTGTTTTTT.

The chain is built from TRBV11-2 and TRBJ2-6; 7 nucleotides agree with TRBD1. Germline V lookup: CDR1 SGHAT, CDR2 FQNNGV. The CDR3 loop spans 16 amino acids. With 5 bases clipped from V and 2 bases from J, the junction kept 6 bases outside the gene matches. The CDR3 loop reads CASSHTGTAGANVLTF. The DNA of the CDR3 is TGTGCCAGCAGCCATACAGGGACAGCTGGGGCCAACGTCCTGACTTTC.

The V and J genes are TRBV5-1 and TRBJ1-2; 7 positions match TRBD1. The CDR3 spans 15 residues. CDR1 and CDR2 (germline): SGHRS, YFSETQ. After removal of 1 base from V and 0 bases from J, the junction contained 3 bases not matched to a gene. CDR3 DNA sequence: TGCGCCAGCAGCTTGTCAACAGGGGCTAACTATGGCTACACCTTC. As protein: CASSLSTGANYGYTF.

The rearrangement uses TRBV18 and TRBJ1-3, with D possibly TRBD1 on 5 matching bases. The CDR3 has 18 amino acids. V was shortened by 2 bases and J by 0 bases, with 17 bases between the two germline ends. Germline-derived CDR1 and CDR2 are KGHSH and LQKENI. For the CDR3, the DNA is TGTGCCAGCTCACCAGGATTTGACAGACTCCCCTCTGGAAACACCATATATTTT. Translation: CASSPGFDRLPSGNTIYF.

This clone was observed once. V usage is TRBV15 and J usage is TRBJ2-7; 10 bases line up with TRBD1. Trimming removed 1 base from V and 5 bases from J; junction bases left unmatched: 2. Germline assignment: CDR1 LNHNV and CDR2 YYDKDF (reference sequence). This CDR3 comprises 14 residues. CDR3 DNA sequence: TGTGCCACCAGCAGAGGGGACAGGGGCCACGAGCAGTACTTC. It translates to CATSRGDRGHEQYF. The full variable domain, completed using reference TRBV15 and TRBJ2-7, is DAMVIQNPRYQVTQFGKPVTLSCSQTLNHNVMYWYQQKSSQAPKLLFHYYDKDFNNEADTPDNFQSRRPNTSFCFLDIRSPGLGDTAMYLCATSRGDRGHEQYFGPGTRLTVT.

This clone has just a few counts. This specimen includes other DNA sequences encoding the same CDR3. This chain joins TRBV29-1 and TRBJ2-7; 9 nucleotides align to TRBD1. Germline loops: CDR1 SQVTM, CDR2 ANQGSEA. This CDR3 has 12 residues. Germline trimming cut 5 bases from V and 4 bases from J; bases unmatched to any gene: 3. DNA of the CDR3: TGCAGCGTTAGAGGACAGGGGTACGAGCAGTACTTC. This sequence encodes CSVRGQGYEQYF.

V and J are TRBV18 and TRBJ1-5; D unclear. V gave up 0 bases and J gave up 9 bases, with 18 bases separating them. Germline V lookup: CDR1 KGHSH, CDR2 LQKENI. CDR3 length: 16 amino acids. The CDR3 spells CASSPPLAGGVGPQHF. The CDR3 DNA is TGTGCCAGCTCACCACCCTTGGCAGGCGGGGTCGGGCCCCAGCATTTT. Together with reference TRBV18 and TRBJ1-5, the CDR3 gives the full variable domain: NAGVMQNPRHLVRRRGQEARLRCSPMKGHSHVYWYRQLPEEGLKFMVYLQKENIIDESGMPKERFSAEFPKEGPSILRIQQVVRGDSAAYFCASSPPLAGGVGPQHFGDGTRLSIL.

This chain joins TRBV28 and TRBJ1-1; D not resolved. Germline-derived CDR1 and CDR2 are MDHEN and SYDVKM. There are 14 residues in the CDR3. The germline V and J ends were trimmed by 3 bases and 0 bases, with 8 bases remaining between them. In DNA form, the CDR3 reads TGTGCCAGCAGTTTGGAGTTCGTGAACACTGAAGCTTTCTTT. It codes for CASSLEFVNTEAFF.

The chain links TRBV11-3 to TRBJ2-7, with 7 bases fitting TRBD1. Germline V lookup: CDR1 SGHNT, CDR2 YENEEA. V was clipped by 1 base and J by 1 base; unmatched bases: 7. The length of the CDR3 is 16 residues. The CDR3, as DNA: TGTGCCAGCAGCTTAGCCCCCCCGGGACAGTCCTACGAGCAGTACTTC. This gives the protein CASSLAPPGQSYEQYF.

This sequence joins TRBV5-6 and TRBJ2-7; possibly TRBD1 for D (6 bases). The V gene lost 2 bases and the J gene lost 10 bases, with 19 bases spanning the gap. This CDR3 is 14 amino acids long. Germline lookup yields CDR1 SGHDT and CDR2 YYEEEE. The CDR3 nucleotides are TGTGCCAGCAGCTTTTACAGGGATGGTTCCGGCCAGTACGTC. Translating gives CASSFYRDGSGQYV.

The V and J genes are TRBV5-6 and TRBJ2-1, with TRBD1 as a possible D gene (5 bases). This CDR3 is built from 15 residues. Germline V gene sequence: CDR1 SGHDT, CDR2 YYEEEE. V dropped 5 bases and J dropped 7 bases, with 19 bases sitting between them. The CDR3 DNA is TGTGCCAGCAGTTGGGTGGTGGGGCTCGGGAATGAGCAGTTCTTC. Encoded protein: CASSWVVGLGNEQFF.

The chain recombines TRBV5-4 with TRBJ2-2; TRBD1 might be the D (5 bases). Germline CDR1 SGHNT, CDR2 YYREEE (reference sequence). V dropped 3 bases and J dropped 5 bases, with 14 bases sitting between them. The CDR3 is 15 amino acids. The CDR3 loop is CASSSAVQETGELFF. CDR3 sequence (DNA): TGTGCCAGCAGCTCAGCCGTACAGGAGACCGGGGAGCTGTTTTTT.

J is TRBJ2-7 and V is TRBV6-5, with D possibly TRBD1 on 5 matching bases. The germline V and J ends were trimmed by 2 bases and 5 bases, with 13 bases remaining between them. Germline V gene sequence: CDR1 MNHEY, CDR2 SVGAGI. The CDR3 is 14 residues long. CDR3 nucleotide sequence: TGTGCCAGCAGTTACGGCGGCAGGGCCCACGAGCAGTACTTC. It codes for CASSYGGRAHEQYF.

V and J are TRBV5-1 and TRBJ2-5, with D perhaps TRBD1 (6 bases). There are 14 residues in the CDR3. CDR1 and CDR2 from the germline V gene are SGHRS and YFSETQ. The ends were cut back, 4 bases at V and 4 bases at J, with 14 bases in the middle. The CDR3 DNA reads as TGCGCCAGCAGCCGGGACACGAGTATAGAGACCCAGTACTTC. It specifies CASSRDTSIETQYF.

About this clone itself: A read error may produce the germline difference seen at one junction end. The CDR3 region has the DNA TGTGCCAGCAGCCCCATGAGGGTAGCGGGGTCCGGGTTGGTCTTC. Its protein product is CASSPMRVAGSGLVF. The genes are TRBV9 and TRBJ2-1, with 8 nucleotides matching TRBD2. The length of the CDR3 is 15 residues. Germline V gives CDR1 SGDLS, CDR2 YYNGEE.

The chain couples TRBV10-2 to TRBJ2-7, with TRBD1 identical over 11 bases. Germline assignment: CDR1 WSHSY and CDR2 SAAADI. With V trimmed by 6 bases and J by 6 bases, 7 bases remained unmatched. The CDR3 consists of 14 residues. The CDR3 nucleotides read TGCGCCAGCAGCCAAGGGACAGGGGGAAGCGAGCAGTACGTC. This gives the protein CASSQGTGGSEQYV.

The CDR3 reads CASSIAEGQTEAFF. For the CDR3, the DNA is TGTGCCAGTAGTATAGCGGAGGGGCAAACTGAAGCTTTCTTT. V and J are TRBV19 and TRBJ1-1; tentative D call: TRBD1 (5 bases). CDR3 length: 14 amino acids. Germline V lookup: CDR1 LNHDA, CDR2 SQIVND (reference sequence). The ends were cut back, 1 base at V and 5 bases at J, with 11 bases in the middle. Together with reference TRBV19 and TRBJ1-1, the CDR3 gives the full variable domain: DGGITQSPKYLFRKEGQNVTLSCEQNLNHDAMYWYRQDPGQGLRLIYYSQIVNDFQKGDIAEGYSVSREKKESFPLTVTSAQKNPTAFYLCASSIAEGQTEAFFGQGTRLTVV.